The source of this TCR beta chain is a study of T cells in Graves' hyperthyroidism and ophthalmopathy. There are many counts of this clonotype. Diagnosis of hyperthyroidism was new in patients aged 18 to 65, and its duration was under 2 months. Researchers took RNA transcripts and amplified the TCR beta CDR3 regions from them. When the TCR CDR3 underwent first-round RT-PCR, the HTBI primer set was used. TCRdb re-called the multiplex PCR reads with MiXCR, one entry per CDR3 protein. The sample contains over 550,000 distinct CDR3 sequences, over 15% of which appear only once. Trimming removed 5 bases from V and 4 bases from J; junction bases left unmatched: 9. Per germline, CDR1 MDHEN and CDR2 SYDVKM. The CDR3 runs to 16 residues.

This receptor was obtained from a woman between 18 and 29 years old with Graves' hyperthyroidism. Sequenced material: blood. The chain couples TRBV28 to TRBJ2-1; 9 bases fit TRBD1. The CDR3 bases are TGTGCCAGCAGTAGCCCCGGGACAGGGAGTTACAATGAGCAGTTCTTC. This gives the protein CASSSPGTGSYNEQFF.